The sequence of this T cell receptor beta chain was determined in a study of T cells in Graves' hyperthyroidism and ophthalmopathy. Study-wide context: Pretreatment peripheral blood was obtained at initial diagnosis.

RNA transcripts served as the template for amplifying TCR beta CDR3 regions. When the TCR CDR3 underwent first-round RT-PCR, the HTBI primer set was used. TCRdb processed the multiplex PCR reads anew with MiXCR; each CDR3 protein has one entry. The data show approximately 590,000 distinct CDR3 sequences, with roughly 14% seen just once and 6.5% to 8% held by the top ten. The specimen was blood. The clonotype was recovered from a woman aged 25-40 years with Graves' hyperthyroidism.

The CDR3 nucleotides read TGTGCCAGTAGTACTGGACAGGGGGCCTACAATGAGCAGTTCTTC. This translates into CASSTGQGAYNEQFF. The chain links TRBV19 to TRBJ2-1; TRBD1 matches 10 bases. The V and J ends lost 4 bases and 2 bases, in that order; junction bases with no gene match: 2. Germline CDR1 and CDR2: LNHDA and SQIVND (reference sequence). The CDR3 extends over 15 amino acids.